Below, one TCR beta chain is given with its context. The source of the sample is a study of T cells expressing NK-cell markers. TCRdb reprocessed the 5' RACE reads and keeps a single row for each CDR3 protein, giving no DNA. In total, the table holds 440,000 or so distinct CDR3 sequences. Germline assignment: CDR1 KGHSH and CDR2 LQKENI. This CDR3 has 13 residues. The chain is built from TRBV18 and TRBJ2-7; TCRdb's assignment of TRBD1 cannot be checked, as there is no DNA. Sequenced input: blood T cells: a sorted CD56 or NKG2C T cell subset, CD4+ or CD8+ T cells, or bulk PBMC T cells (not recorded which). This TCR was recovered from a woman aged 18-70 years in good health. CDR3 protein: CASSSITGGEQYF.